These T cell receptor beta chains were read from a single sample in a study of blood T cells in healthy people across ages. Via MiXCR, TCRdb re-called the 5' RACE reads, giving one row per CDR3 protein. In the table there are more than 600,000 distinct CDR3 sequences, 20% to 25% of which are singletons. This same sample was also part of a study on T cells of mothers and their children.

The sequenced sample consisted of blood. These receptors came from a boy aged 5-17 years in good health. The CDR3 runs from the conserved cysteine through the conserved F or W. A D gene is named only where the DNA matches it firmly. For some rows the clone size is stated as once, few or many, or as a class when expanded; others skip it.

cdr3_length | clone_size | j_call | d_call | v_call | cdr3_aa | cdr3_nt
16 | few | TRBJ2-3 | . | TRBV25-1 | CASSDRASALGDTQYF | TGTGCCAGCAGTGATAGAGCTAGCGCTTTAGGGGATACGCAGTATTTT
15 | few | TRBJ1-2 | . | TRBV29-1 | CSVVTSLRQGDGYTF | TGCAGCGTTGTGACAAGCCTTCGACAAGGGGATGGCTACACCTTC
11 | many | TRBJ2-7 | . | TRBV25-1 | CASGLSYEQYF | TGTGCCAGCGGACTATCCTACGAGCAGTACTTC
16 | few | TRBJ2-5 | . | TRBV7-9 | CASSLPAEGTFRNQYF | TGTGCCAGCAGCTTACCCGCGGAGGGGACGTTTCGAAATCAGTACTTC
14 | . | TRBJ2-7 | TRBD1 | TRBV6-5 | CASSYWDRRYEQYF | TGTGCCAGCAGTTACTGGGACAGGAGGTACGAGCAGTACTTC
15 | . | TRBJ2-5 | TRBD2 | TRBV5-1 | CASSSGLVQRETQYF | TGCGCCAGCAGCTCTGGACTAGTCCAACGGGAGACCCAGTACTTC
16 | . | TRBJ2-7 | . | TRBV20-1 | CSARDGRVVQTNEQYF | TGCAGTGCTAGAGATGGGCGAGTAGTTCAGACGAACGAGCAGTACTTC
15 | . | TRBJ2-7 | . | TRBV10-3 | CAIRAGTQGTYEQYF | TGTGCCATCAGGGCCGGGACCCAAGGGACCTACGAGCAGTACTTC
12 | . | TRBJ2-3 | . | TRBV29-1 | CSQRGDTDTQYF | TGCAGCCAAAGGGGGGACACAGATACGCAGTATTTT
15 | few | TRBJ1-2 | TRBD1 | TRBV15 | CATSSWTGANYGYTF | TGTGCCACCAGCAGCTGGACAGGAGCTAACTATGGCTACACCTTC
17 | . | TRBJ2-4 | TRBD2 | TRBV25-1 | CASNLWGLAGGTNIQYF | TGTGCCAGCAACTTGTGGGGGCTTGCGGGAGGTACAAACATTCAGTACTTC
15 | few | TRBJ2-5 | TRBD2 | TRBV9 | CASSVTSGGWETQYF | TGTGCCAGCAGCGTCACTAGCGGGGGGTGGGAGACCCAGTACTTC
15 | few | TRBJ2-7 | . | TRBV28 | CASSTSGGKTYEQYF | TGTGCCAGCAGCACCTCGGGCGGGAAGACCTACGAGCAGTACTTC
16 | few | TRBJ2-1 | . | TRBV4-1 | CASSQVGRTLYNEQFF | TGCGCCAGCAGCCAAGTTGGCAGAACTCTATACAATGAGCAGTTCTTC
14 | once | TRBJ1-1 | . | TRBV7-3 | CASSLLGEDTEAFF | TGTGCCAGCAGCTTATTAGGGGAGGACACTGAAGCTTTCTTT
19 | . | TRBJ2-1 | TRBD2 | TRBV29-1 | CSVDFGLAGGPRSYNEQFF | TGCAGCGTTGACTTCGGACTAGCGGGGGGGCCTCGTTCCTACAATGAGCAGTTCTTC
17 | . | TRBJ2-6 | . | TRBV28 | CASSPTGIAPGANVLTF | TGTGCCAGCAGTCCCACGGGGATCGCGCCCGGGGCCAACGTCCTGACTTTC
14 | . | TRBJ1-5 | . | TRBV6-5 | CASSYGQSNQPQHF | TGTGCCAGCAGTTACGGGCAGAGCAATCAGCCCCAGCATTTT
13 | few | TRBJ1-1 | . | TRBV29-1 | CSVEWPRGTEAFF | TGCAGCGTTGAATGGCCTAGAGGCACTGAAGCTTTCTTT
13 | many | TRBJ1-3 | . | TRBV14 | CASSPTSGNTIYF | TGTGCCAGCAGTCCCACCTCTGGAAACACCATATATTTT
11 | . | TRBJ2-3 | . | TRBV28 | CASSVINTQYF | TGTGCCAGCAGTGTCATAAATACGCAGTATTTT
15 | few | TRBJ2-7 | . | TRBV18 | CASSPRQEYSYEQYF | TGTGCCAGCTCACCGCGACAGGAATACTCCTACGAGCAGTACTTC
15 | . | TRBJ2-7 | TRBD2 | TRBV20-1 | CSAPLSSGRGYEQYF | TGCAGTGCTCCCCTCTCAAGCGGGAGAGGGTACGAGCAGTACTTC
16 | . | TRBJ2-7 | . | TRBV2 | CASSADWGPGNYEQYF | TGTGCCAGCAGTGCCGATTGGGGGCCCGGCAACTACGAGCAGTACTTC
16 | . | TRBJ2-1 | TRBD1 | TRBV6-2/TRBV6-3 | CASSPTGAFTSNEQFF | TGTGCCAGCAGTCCGACAGGGGCGTTCACCTCTAATGAGCAGTTCTTC
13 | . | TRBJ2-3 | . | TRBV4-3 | CASSQEGLDTQYF | TGCGCCAGCAGCCAAGAGGGGTTGGATACGCAGTATTTT
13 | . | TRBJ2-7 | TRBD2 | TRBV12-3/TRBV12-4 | CASTAAGGVEQYF | TGTGCCAGCACCGCCGCGGGGGGCGTCGAGCAGTACTTC
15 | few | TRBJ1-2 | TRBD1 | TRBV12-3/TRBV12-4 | CASSSDRALNYGYTF | TGTGCCAGCAGTTCTGACAGGGCCCTTAACTATGGCTACACCTTC
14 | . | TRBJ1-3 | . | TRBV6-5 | CASRGAGSGNTIYF | TGTGCCAGCAGGGGGGCCGGCTCTGGAAACACCATATATTTT
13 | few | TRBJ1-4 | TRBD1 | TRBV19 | CASSGTGGEKLFF | TGTGCCAGTAGTGGGACAGGGGGGGAAAAACTGTTTTTT
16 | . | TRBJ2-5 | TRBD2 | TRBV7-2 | CASSLWREGVRETQYF | TGTGCCAGCAGCTTATGGCGGGAGGGAGTGCGGGAGACCCAGTACTTC
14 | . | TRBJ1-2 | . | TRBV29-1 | CSVVGSLGSYGYTF | TGCAGCGTTGTCGGCAGCCTTGGCTCATATGGCTACACCTTC
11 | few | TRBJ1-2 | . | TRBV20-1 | CTGTGSGGYTF | TGCACCGGGACGGGGAGTGGGGGCTACACCTTC
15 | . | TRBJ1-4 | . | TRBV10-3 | CAISESPGEGEKLFF | TGTGCCATCAGTGAGTCGCCCGGTGAGGGGGAAAAACTGTTTTTT
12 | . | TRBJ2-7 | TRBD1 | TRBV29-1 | CSVSEGGGEQYF | TGCAGCGTTTCTGAAGGGGGCGGCGAGCAGTACTTC
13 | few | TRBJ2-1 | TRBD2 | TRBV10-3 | CACGGSSYNEQFF | TGTGCCTGCGGGGGGAGCTCCTACAATGAGCAGTTCTTC
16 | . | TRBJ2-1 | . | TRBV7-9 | CASSGPRDWTRNEQFF | TGTGCCAGCAGCGGACCCCGGGACTGGACCCGTAATGAGCAGTTCTTC
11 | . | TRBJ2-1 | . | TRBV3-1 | CASSQTEEQFF | TGTGCCAGTAGCCAAACGGAGGAGCAGTTCTTC
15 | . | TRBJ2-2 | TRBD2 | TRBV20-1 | CSALRLGGGSGELFF | TGCAGTGCTTTAAGACTGGGGGGAGGGTCCGGGGAGCTGTTTTTT
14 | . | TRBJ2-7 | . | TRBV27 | CASNWAAGHGEQYF | TGTGCCAGCAACTGGGCAGCGGGACACGGCGAGCAGTACTTC
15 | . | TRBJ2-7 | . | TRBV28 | CASSPTTGYNYEQYF | TGTGCCAGCAGCCCAACGACAGGATATAACTACGAGCAGTACTTC
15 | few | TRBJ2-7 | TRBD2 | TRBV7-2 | CASSFALAGGGEQYF | TGTGCCAGCAGCTTCGCACTAGCGGGGGGGGGCGAGCAGTACTTC
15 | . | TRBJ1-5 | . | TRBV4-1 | CASSPQPTGNQPQHF | TGCGCCAGCAGCCCCCAACCTACGGGCAATCAGCCCCAGCATTTT
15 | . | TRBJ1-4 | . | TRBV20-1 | CSAPGSWGTNEKLFF | TGCAGTGCTCCCGGGTCGTGGGGAACTAATGAAAAACTGTTTTTT
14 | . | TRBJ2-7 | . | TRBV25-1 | CASRKDSLSYEQYF | TGTGCCAGCAGGAAGGACAGCCTCTCCTACGAGCAGTACTTC